This TCR beta chain was sequenced for a study of T cells in localized non-small cell lung cancer. Study-wide results and limits: Overall survival was longer when the density of T cells in the blood was higher. Compared with tumor, uninvolved adjacent lung displayed greater T cell clonality, ranking highest overall. Median roughly 57 top-100 tumor clones were shared with paired adjacent lung. Since sequencing was restricted to only one region of the tumor, intratumor heterogeneity remains a possibility.

The assay was immunoSEQ multiplex PCR, and TCRdb's table has in-frame clones only and misses some. The sample lists under 40,000 clones, 88% occurring once. This clone was counted once. Its antigen remains unidentified. This CDR3 contains 14 residues. Per germline, CDR1 MNHNY and CDR2 SVGAGI (reference sequence). With 5 bases clipped from V and 5 bases from J, the junction kept 5 bases outside the gene matches. This clonotype was obtained from a woman aged 35-75 years with stage I lung adenocarcinoma. This material consisted of peripheral blood, taken before any cancer treatment. The rearrangement uses TRBV6-6 and TRBJ1-2; 10 bases are a match to TRBD1. CDR3 nucleotide sequence: TGTGCCAGCAGTATATTGGGACAGGGGTATGGCTACACCTTC. Its protein product is CASSILGQGYGYTF.